The 15 T cell receptor beta chains listed next were all sequenced from one sample in a study of beta chain features in type 1 diabetes. Sequencing targeted expressed TCRB transcripts, as all isolated RNA had been reverse transcribed. Using immunoSEQ multiplex PCR, the repertoire was profiled, and TCRdb retains in-frame clones only, with some absent. The table has some 270,000 clones, 11% to 15% seen once. The specimen sequenced was naive CD4+ T cells from blood. These TCRs come from a woman between 40 and 55 years old in good health.

This clone was found a few times. This chain uses TRBV5-1 with TRBJ1-2, with D perhaps matching TRBD1 (6 bases). The CDR3 sequence is 15 residues long. Trimming stripped 4 bases from V and 2 bases from J, with 15 bases between. Germline CDR1 is SGHRS and CDR2 is YFSETQ. The CDR3 sequence: CASSTGTGGNYGYTF. CDR3 nucleotide sequence: TGCGCCAGCAGCACAGGGACCGGCGGAAACTATGGCTACACCTTC.

The rearrangement joins TRBV5-1 to TRBJ1-1; TRBD1 matches 7 bases. Germline trimming cut 0 bases from V and 3 bases from J; bases unmatched to any gene: 5. CDR1 SGHRS and CDR2 YFSETQ come from the germline V gene. CDR3 length: 15 residues. The CDR3 spells CASSLAAGGHTEAFF. The DNA of the CDR3 is TGCGCCAGCAGCTTGGCGGCAGGGGGGCACACTGAAGCTTTCTTT.

There are a few counts of this clone. This chain uses TRBV6-5 with TRBJ2-1; D may be TRBD2 (6 bases). The CDR3 contains 14 residues. In germline, CDR1 is MNHEY, CDR2 SVGAGI. Trimming pared 2 bases from V and 9 bases from J, leaving 14 bases between. The CDR3 bases are TGTGCCAGCAGTTACATGACCGGGGGAGGTGAGCAGTTCTTC. Protein sequence: CASSYMTGGGEQFF.

This clone was seen a few times. This chain connects TRBV7-2 to TRBJ2-2, with TRBD2 matching over 7 bases. CDR3 length: 17 residues. Looked up from germline, CDR1 is SGHTA and CDR2 is FQGNSA. Trimming took 1 base from V and 2 from J; bases not matched to a gene: 7. The CDR3 DNA is TGTGCCAGCAGCTTAGTGTTGGCGGGGGTAAACACCGGGGAGCTGTTTTTT. It is translated as CASSLVLAGVNTGELFF.

This clone appeared a few times. The rearrangement links TRBV6-5 to TRBJ2-7; 9 nucleotides line up with TRBD2. This CDR3 spans 15 amino acids. The V segment lost 6 bases and the J segment 5 bases; nucleotides outside the gene matches: 11. In germline, CDR1 is MNHEY, CDR2 SVGAGI. The CDR3 sequence is CASSLRGLAWDEQYF. The CDR3 bases are TGTGCCAGCAGCCTCCGGGGACTAGCATGGGACGAGCAGTACTTC.

In this sample, this clone turned up many times. The V and J genes are TRBV7-2 and TRBJ2-3; possible D gene TRBD1, 5 bases. The germline CDR1 and CDR2 sequences are SGHTA and FQGNSA. This CDR3 spans 12 amino acids. V was trimmed by 6 bases and J by 2 bases, leaving 6 bases between them. The CDR3 region has the DNA TGTGCCAGCAGACAGGCCACAGATACGCAGTATTTT. Translated, it gives CASRQATDTQYF.

The rearrangement joins TRBV25-1 to TRBJ2-1; TRBD2 matches 9 bases. Losses at the gene ends were 5 bases for V and 3 bases for J; bases not matched to a gene: 5. The CDR3 is 15 amino acids. Germline-derived CDR1 and CDR2 are MGHDK and SYGVNS. The CDR3 sequence is CASSRAGGFYNEQFF. CDR3 sequence (DNA): TGTGCCAGCAGTAGGGCGGGGGGGTTCTACAATGAGCAGTTCTTC.

This rearrangement joins TRBV27 to TRBJ1-2; no clear D. The germline V gene encodes CDR1 MNHEY and CDR2 SMNVEV (reference sequence). The CDR3 runs to 13 residues. Trimming left V 0 bases short and J 4 bases short, with 6 bases between. The chain's CDR3 is CASSLSLSYGYTF. The CDR3 nucleotides are TGTGCCAGCAGTTTATCTCTATCCTATGGCTACACCTTC.

The chain recombines TRBV7-2 with TRBJ1-1; no definite D call. CDR3 length: 15 amino acids. Trimming shortened V by 1 base and J by 1 base, and 10 bases separated the two germline ends. CDR1 and CDR2 (germline): SGHTA, FQGNSA. CDR3 loop: CASSLVWGGNTEAFF. CDR3 bases: TGTGCCAGCAGCTTAGTATGGGGAGGGAACACTGAAGCTTTCTTT.

This clone was seen more than once but under ten times. This chain connects TRBV15 to TRBJ1-4; no reliable D call. Germline V lookup: CDR1 LNHNV, CDR2 YYDKDF (reference sequence). The CDR3 covers 14 residues. V lost 5 bases and J lost 7, with 14 bases in between. This CDR3 is CATSAPNEGEKLFF. The CDR3 DNA follows: TGTGCCACCAGCGCCCCAAATGAGGGTGAAAAACTGTTTTTT.

In its sample, this clone was seen a few times. The V call is TRBV18, the J call TRBJ2-1; no definite D call. V lost 2 bases and J 12 bases, leaving 11 bases between the germline ends. The CDR3 length is 12 residues. In germline, CDR1 is KGHSH, CDR2 LQKENI. Here the CDR3 DNA reads TGTGCCAGCTCACCATCGCAGGTCGGGCAGTTCTTC. The encoded protein is CASSPSQVGQFF.

This clone has more than one count but fewer than ten. This chain joins TRBV5-4 and TRBJ1-2, with D maybe TRBD1 (6 bases). The CDR3 has 17 residues. CDR1 is SGHNT, CDR2 YYREEE, per germline (reference sequence). The germline V and J ends were trimmed by 4 bases and 1 base, with 20 bases remaining between them. The CDR3 bases are TGTGCCAGCAGCCCGGCCCGTGGGGGCACCCTTAACTATGGCTACACCTTC. This gives the protein CASSPARGGTLNYGYTF.

This clone came up a few times. The chain joins TRBV5-1 to TRBJ1-2; D is unclear. The CDR3 has 12 amino acids. Looked up from germline, CDR1 is SGHRS and CDR2 is YFSETQ. V was trimmed by 6 bases and J by 5 bases, leaving 11 bases between them. Here the CDR3 reads CASTNGEYGYTF. CDR3 bases: TGCGCCAGCACCAACGGGGAGTATGGCTACACCTTC. The full variable domain, with the rest looked up from reference TRBV5-1 and TRBJ1-2, is KAGVTQTPRYLIKTRGQQVTLSCSPISGHRSVSWYQQTPGQGLQFLFEYFSETQRNKGNFPGRFSGRQFSNSRSEMNVSTLELGDSALYLCASTNGEYGYTFGSGTRLTVV.

This clone was observed a handful of times. This chain connects TRBV7-9 to TRBJ1-4; perhaps TRBD1 as D (6 bases). CDR3 length: 14 amino acids. Trimming cost V 7 bases and J 4 bases, with 13 bases left between them. Germline V gene data show CDR1 as SEHNR and CDR2 as FQNEAQ (reference sequence). CDR3: CASTVDRFNEKLFF. The DNA of the CDR3 is TGTGCCAGCACCGTAGACAGGTTTAATGAAAAACTGTTTTTT.

This clone was seen only a few times. The chain combines TRBV11-2 with TRBJ2-3, with 14 nucleotides matching TRBD2. Germline V CDR1 and CDR2: SGHAT, FQNNGV. This CDR3 contains 18 residues. Trimming at V came to 8 bases and at J to 1 base, leaving 11 bases not matched to a gene. CDR3: CASVPGLAGALGTDTQYF. The CDR3 nucleotides are TGTGCCAGCGTCCCGGGACTAGCGGGGGCCCTTGGCACAGATACGCAGTATTTT.